Listed here is a single TCR beta chain. Its antigen is as yet unknown. Repertoires were generated with immunoSEQ multiplex PCR, while TCRdb's copy carries only in-frame clones and drops some. The data show about 120,000 clones, under 70% seen once. These data come from a study of cytotoxic CD8 clonotypes in ibrutinib-treated CLL. The study, taken as a whole, reports: Public clonotypes, found uncommonly, either contracted or stayed stable on treatment.

This sequence originates from a human donor with chronic lymphocytic leukemia. The sample consisted of PBMCs, taken after 24 months of ibrutinib treatment.

CDR3 DNA sequence: TGCAGCGTCTCTGTGGGAGATACGCAGTATTTT. Translating gives CSVSVGDTQYF. The gene calls are TRBV29-1 and TRBJ2-3, with no clear D. The V end was cut by 6 bases, the J end by 5 bases, with 9 bases between. The germline CDR1 and CDR2 sequences are SQVTM and ANQGSEA. The CDR3 covers 11 residues.